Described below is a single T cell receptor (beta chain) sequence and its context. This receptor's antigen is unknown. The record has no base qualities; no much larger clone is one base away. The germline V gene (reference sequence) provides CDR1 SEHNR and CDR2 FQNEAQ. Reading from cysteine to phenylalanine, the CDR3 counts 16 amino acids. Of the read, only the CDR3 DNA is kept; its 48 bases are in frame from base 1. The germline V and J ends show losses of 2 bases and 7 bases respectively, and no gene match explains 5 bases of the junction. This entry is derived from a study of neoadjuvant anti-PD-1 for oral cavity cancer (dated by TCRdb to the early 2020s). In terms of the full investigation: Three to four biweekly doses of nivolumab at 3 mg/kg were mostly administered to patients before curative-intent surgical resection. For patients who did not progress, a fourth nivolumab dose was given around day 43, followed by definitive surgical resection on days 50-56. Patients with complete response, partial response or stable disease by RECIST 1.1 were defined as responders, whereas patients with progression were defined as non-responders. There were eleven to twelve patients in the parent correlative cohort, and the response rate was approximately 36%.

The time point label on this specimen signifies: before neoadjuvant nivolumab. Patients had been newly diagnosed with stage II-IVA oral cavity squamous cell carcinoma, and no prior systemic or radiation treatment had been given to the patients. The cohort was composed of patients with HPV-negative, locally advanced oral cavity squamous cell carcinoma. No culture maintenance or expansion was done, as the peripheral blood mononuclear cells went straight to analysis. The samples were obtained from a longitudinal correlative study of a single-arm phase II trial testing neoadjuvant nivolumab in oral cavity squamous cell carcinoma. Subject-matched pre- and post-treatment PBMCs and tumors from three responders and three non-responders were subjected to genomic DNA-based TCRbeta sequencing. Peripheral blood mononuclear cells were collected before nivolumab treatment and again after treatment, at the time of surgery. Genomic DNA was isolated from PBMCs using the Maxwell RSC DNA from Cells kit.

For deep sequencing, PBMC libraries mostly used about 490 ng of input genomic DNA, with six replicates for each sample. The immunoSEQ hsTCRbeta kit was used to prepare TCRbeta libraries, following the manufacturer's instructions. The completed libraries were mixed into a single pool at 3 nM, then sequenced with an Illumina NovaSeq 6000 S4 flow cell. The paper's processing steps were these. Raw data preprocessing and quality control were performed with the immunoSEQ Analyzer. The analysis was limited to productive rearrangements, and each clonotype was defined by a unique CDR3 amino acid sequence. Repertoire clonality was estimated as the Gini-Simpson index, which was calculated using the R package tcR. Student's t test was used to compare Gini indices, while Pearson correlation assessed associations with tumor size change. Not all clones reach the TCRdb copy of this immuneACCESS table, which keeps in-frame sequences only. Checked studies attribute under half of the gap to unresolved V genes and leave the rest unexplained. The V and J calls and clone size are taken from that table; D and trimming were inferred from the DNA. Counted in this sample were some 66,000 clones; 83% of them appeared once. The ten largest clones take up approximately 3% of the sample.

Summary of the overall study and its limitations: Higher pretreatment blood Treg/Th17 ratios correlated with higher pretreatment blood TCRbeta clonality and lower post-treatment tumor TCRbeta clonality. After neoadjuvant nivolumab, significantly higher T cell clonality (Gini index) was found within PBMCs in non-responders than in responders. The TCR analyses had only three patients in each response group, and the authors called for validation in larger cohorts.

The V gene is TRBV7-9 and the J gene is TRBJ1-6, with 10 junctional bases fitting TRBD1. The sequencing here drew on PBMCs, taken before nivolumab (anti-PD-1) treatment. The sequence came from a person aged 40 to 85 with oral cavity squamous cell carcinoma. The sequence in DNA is TGTGCCAGCAGCTTAAGGGACAGGGGCACCAATTCACCCCTCCACTTT. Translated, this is CASSLRDRGTNSPLHF.